This T cell receptor beta chain was sequenced in a study of OX40 agonist ivuxolimab in advanced cancers. Overall study context: Across the patients, intravenous ivuxolimab was delivered every 2 weeks at 0.01 to 10 mg/kg.

The data were produced by immunoSEQ multiplex PCR, yet TCRdb's version contains in-frame clones alone and is incomplete. The data show 15,000 to 20,000 clones, about 80% seen once. V was clipped by 6 bases and J by 1 base, with 10 bases between them. CDR1 and CDR2 from the germline V gene are MNHNS and SASEGT. The CDR3 sequence is 13 residues long. Sequenced here: CD4+ or CD8+ T cells sorted from blood, sampled in a trial of the OX40 agonist ivuxolimab. The V gene is TRBV6-1, the J gene TRBJ2-7; maybe TRBD2 (6 bases). The origin of this receptor is an adult with an advanced solid tumor such as melanoma, head and neck, liver or kidney cancer. The CDR3 DNA is TGTGCCAGCAGAGATAGCGGTTCCTACGAGCAGTACTTC. Protein sequence: CASRDSGSYEQYF.